The present entry profiles one T cell receptor beta chain with its context. It has no known antigen specificity. Base quality data are lacking; no much larger clone is found one base away. The cohort comprised around 700 healthy bone marrow donors. At the time of sampling, every cohort member was nominally healthy, though immune exposures that went unrecorded were likely present. The donor was CMV seronegative and belonged to the group of under 400 seronegative cohort members. A peripheral blood sample was provided by each donor, and peripheral blood mononuclear cells were used for TCR beta sequencing. Genomic DNA extraction from the blood cell samples was performed with the Qiagen DNeasy Blood Extraction Kit. This sample was included in a study of cytomegalovirus exposure and HLA in healthy donors (dated 2017 in TCRdb). In the study overall: In an earlier analysis of fewer than 750 of the donors, 250 to 350 Gb of sequence data and 117 million unique TCR beta sequences from about 179 million T cells were reported. Approximately 300 gigabases of sequencing data and approximately 91 million unique TCR sequences made up an early release that covered several hundred HLA-typed donors. Among the roughly 400 genotyped donors, around 81% belonged to the genetic ancestry cluster associated with self-reported Caucasian donors. The study aimed to test whether cataloging public T cell receptors could reveal signatures of past pathogen exposure. The T cell repertoires of 670 or so subjects were profiled by immunosequencing and related to cytomegalovirus serostatus. Besides the first cohort of hundreds of subjects, a separate validation cohort made up of around 120 different subjects was used. To predict cytomegalovirus infection status, the study brought together high-throughput TCR immunosequencing, statistical association of individual TCRs with disease status, and machine learning. In a later analysis, previously published TCR beta repertoires from roughly 710 donors were re-analyzed and high-resolution HLA genotyping was added so that TCR occurrence patterns could be studied. Rather than drawing on any new phenotypic data, the later analysis identified candidate immune exposures from TCR beta sequences and the way those sequences occurred across donors. An earlier analysis of 500 to 650 of the donors applied high-throughput TCR beta sequencing to assess whether each TCR beta V gene segment acted as functional or pseudogenic. Donor age, sex, ethnicity and CMV serostatus were compiled alongside the repertoire data. A later genetic analysis took genome-wide SNP genotypes for about 55% of the 666 donors and used that subset as a discovery cohort. All discovery cohort repertoires had been generated on a single sequencing platform. HLA typing included class I and class II loci at four-digit resolution. The number of donors typed differed by locus, with about 629-640 for A, B, C, DRB1 and DQB1, around 500 for DQA1, over 600 for DPA1, and about 450 for DPB1. Four to six DR-DQ haplotypes were handled as single units for association and clustering, since linkage in the cohort was strong. Across 398 genotyped donors of the cohort, an average of about 240,000 unique TCR beta nucleotide sequences per donor were sequenced, and 15% to 20% of those sequences were non-productive.

Library prep was done by the immunoSEQ multiplex PCR assay. The multiplex PCR relied on a mix of 60 forward primers for TCR Vbeta segments and 13 reverse primers for TCR Jbeta segments. The CDR3 region of rearranged TCR beta genes was amplified from genomic DNA by a multiplex PCR assay. Amplified TCR beta libraries were sequenced as 87-base-pair reads on the Illumina HiSeq System. The study's processing was this. A later analysis counted some 80 million unique TCR beta chains across the 666 repertoires, and roughly 9.9 million of these chains were shared by at least two donors. Raw reads were error-corrected and collapsed into unique sequences with a nearest-neighbor algorithm that merged closely related sequences to remove PCR and sequencing errors. To assign V, D and J gene segments, CDR3 sequences were aligned to IMGT reference sequences. For a sequence to be retained, a match of at least six nucleotides to both a V gene segment and a J gene segment was required. A rearrangement was called productive if the CDR3 had no stop codons and remained in frame with V and J, and every other rearrangement was called non-productive. Following IMGT convention, CDR3 was defined as the stretch from the second conserved V-encoded cysteine to the conserved J-encoded phenylalanine. In an earlier analysis of approximately 500 of the donors, sequences lacking an unambiguous match to a single V gene segment were excluded. In an earlier analysis of some 590 of the donors, a V segment was called functional when productive rearrangements were above 56.7%, and segregating when the standard deviation between donors exceeded 5%. A statistical classification framework was built for diagnosing cytomegalovirus status from the catalog of TCR beta chain sequences. In a later analysis, V and J genes were assigned by comparing TCR nucleotide sequences against IMGT/GENE-DB human TR gene sequences. A later analysis assigned CDR3 sequences and most-parsimonious VDJ recombination scenarios with the TCRdist pipeline. In a later analysis, every TCR beta chain was defined by the combination of its CDR3 amino acid sequence and its V-gene family, and reads without a unique V-gene family were dropped. A later analysis removed 592 highly shared, low-generation-probability nucleotide sequences to deal with suspected cross-contamination and a sequencing artifact. For each public chain, a later analysis derived a clonal expansion index from normalized ranks of inferred template counts within each repertoire. In a later analysis, generation probabilities were computed using a VDJ recombination model fitted to out-of-frame rearrangements, and the results were checked against IGoR. In a later analysis, hypergeometric tests were used to score TCR-TCR, TCR-HLA and TCR-CMV co-occurrence, with a repertoire-size bias correction applied to TCR pairs. A later analysis estimated false discovery rates by permuting HLA or CMV assignments 20 times. In a later analysis, co-occurring TCRs were grouped using DBSCAN, with TCRdist sequence similarity added in when clustering inside HLA-allele-positive subsets. Repertoires with fewer than 30,000 or more than 120,000 public chains, plus five repertoires with anomalous nucleotide sharing, were excluded from co-occurrence clustering. TCRdb re-hosts the immuneACCESS table, in-frame sequences only. Its copies lack some clones; in the studies checked, an unresolved V gene accounts for under half of them, and the cause for the rest is not known. For V, J and clone size, that table is used; D and trimming come from the DNA. This sample gives about 190,000 clones in total; roughly 79% of them show up just once. The ten largest account for around 1.6% of the sample.

Overall study outcomes, separate from this receptor: It was suggested by the authors that the approach could potentially be generalized to other disease states and immunological phenotypes. A later analysis reported that several top co-occurrence clusters appeared linked to parvovirus B19, influenza, CMV and Epstein-Barr virus. Because some donors lacked HLA typing at each locus, the association tests relied only on the typed subset. The study listed 150 to 200 TCR beta chains as associated with cytomegalovirus. The presence/absence analyses assumed that sequencing depth was roughly uniform across donors, and that assumption may not be true. When HLA alleles, especially DR and DQ, strongly co-occurred, TCR associations were difficult to assign to individual alleles. Correlated functional status among segregating V segments might reflect linkage disequilibrium, but an unknown experimental factor could not be ruled out. A cluster of highly shared sequence variants was judged likely to represent a technical artifact of the sequencing pipeline. Because counts were too low, about 15 rarely observed V segments, including chromosome 9 orphons, were left out of the earlier analysis of some 600 of the donors. Only TCR beta chains were sequenced in this cohort, and the absence of alpha or paired-chain data limited detectable features. According to a later genetic analysis, donors in an Asian-associated ancestry cluster had fewer N-insertions in productive TCRs than the roughly 670-donor mean. For the cohort, immune exposure information was limited to CMV serostatus. Because the 87-base-pair reads could not distinguish some IMGT-functional V segments, including TRBV6-2 and TRBV6-3, those segments were excluded. Specific HLA alleles were associated with about 17,000 TCR beta sequences at a false discovery rate of 0.05 in a later analysis. Across donors, most TCR sequences were observed very rarely, whereas some public TCRs were present in many individuals. Most CMV-associated TCR beta chains appeared to be HLA-restricted in a later analysis, and the HLA associations seemed to be driven largely by CMV exposure. The classifier was reported to diagnose cytomegalovirus status with high specificity and sensitivity in both the original cohort and the validation cohort. V-gene and J-gene trimming of TCR beta chains was associated with a missense DCLRE1C variant in a later genetic analysis, and the association was replicated in an independent cohort. A later analysis found that HLA-associated TCR beta chains were more clonally expanded and had lower generation probabilities than equally common non-associated chains. A further reported finding was that TCR beta sequences accurately predicted the HLA-A and HLA-B alleles for most subjects in the first cohort. In an earlier analysis of under 600 of the donors, most TCR beta V segments were observed in productive rearrangements about 87% or about 30% of the time, broadly matching IMGT annotations. A few of the identified cytomegalovirus-associated TCR beta chains were confirmed in vitro to be specific for cytomegalovirus antigens. According to a later analysis, TCR association rates differed among HLA loci, with DRB1 alleles showing the most associated TCRs and HLA-C alleles showing the fewest.

CDR1 and CDR2 (KGHSH, LQKENI) derive from the germline V gene. V is clipped by 6 bases and J by 7 bases, and the sequence between their germline boundaries is 15 bases long. The CDR3, cysteine through phenylalanine, is 13 amino acids long. CDR3 DNA only is kept here, 39 bases in frame from base 1. Rearrangement joined TRBV18 to TRBJ1-1; TRBD1 is a weak D gene call, 5 bases matching. The sequenced material came from PBMCs. This TCR was recovered from a woman aged 18-35 years in good health and CMV-seronegative. CDR3 sequence: CASSLQGGNEAFF. The nucleotide sequence reads TGTGCCAGCTCGCTGCAGGGTGGGAATGAAGCTTTCTTT.